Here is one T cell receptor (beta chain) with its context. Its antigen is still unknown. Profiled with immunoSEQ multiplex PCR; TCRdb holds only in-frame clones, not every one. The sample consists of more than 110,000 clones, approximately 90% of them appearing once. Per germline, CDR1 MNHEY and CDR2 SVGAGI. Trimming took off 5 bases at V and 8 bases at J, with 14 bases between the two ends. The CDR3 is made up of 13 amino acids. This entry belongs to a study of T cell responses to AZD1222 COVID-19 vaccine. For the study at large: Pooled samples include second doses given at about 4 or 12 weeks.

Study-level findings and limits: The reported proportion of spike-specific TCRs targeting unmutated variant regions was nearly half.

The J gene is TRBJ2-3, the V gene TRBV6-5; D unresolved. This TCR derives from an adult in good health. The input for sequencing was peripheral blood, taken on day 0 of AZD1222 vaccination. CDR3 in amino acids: CASSPPTGSTQYF. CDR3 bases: TGTGCCAGCAGTCCTCCCACTGGCAGTACGCAGTATTTT.